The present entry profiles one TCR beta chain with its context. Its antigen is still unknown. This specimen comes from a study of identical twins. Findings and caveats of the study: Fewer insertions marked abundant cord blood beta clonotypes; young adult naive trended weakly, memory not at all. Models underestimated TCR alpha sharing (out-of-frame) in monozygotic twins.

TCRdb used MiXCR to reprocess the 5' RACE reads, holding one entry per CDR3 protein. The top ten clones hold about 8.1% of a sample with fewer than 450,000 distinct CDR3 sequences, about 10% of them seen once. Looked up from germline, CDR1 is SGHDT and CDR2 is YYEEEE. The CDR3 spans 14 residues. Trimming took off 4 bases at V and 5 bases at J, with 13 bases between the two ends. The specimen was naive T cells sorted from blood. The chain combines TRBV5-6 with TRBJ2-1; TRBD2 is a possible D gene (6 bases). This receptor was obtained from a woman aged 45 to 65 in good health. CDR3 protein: CASSASEYDNEQFF. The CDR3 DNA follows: TGTGCCAGCAGCGCTAGCGAATACGACAATGAGCAGTTCTTC.